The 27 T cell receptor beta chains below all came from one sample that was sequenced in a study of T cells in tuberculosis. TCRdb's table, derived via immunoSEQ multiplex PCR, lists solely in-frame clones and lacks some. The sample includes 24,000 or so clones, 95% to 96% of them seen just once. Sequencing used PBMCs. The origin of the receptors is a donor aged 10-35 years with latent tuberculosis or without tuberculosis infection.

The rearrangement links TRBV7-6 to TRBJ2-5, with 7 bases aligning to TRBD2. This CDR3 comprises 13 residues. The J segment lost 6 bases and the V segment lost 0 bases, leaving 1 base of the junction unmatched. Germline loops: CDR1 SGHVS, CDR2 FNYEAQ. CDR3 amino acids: CASSLAGGKTQYF. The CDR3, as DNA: TGTGCCAGCAGCTTAGCGGGGGGGAAGACCCAGTACTTC.

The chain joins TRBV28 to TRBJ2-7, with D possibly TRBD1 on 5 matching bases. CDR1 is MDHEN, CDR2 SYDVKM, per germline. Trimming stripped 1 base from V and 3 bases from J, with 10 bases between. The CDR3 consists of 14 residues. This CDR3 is CASSLLFQGYEQYF. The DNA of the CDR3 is TGTGCCAGCAGTTTATTGTTCCAGGGCTACGAGCAGTACTTC.

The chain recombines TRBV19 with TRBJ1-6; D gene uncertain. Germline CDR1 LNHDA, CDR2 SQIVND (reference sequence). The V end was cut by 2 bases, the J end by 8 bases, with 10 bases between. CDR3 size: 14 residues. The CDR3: CASSILGDDSPLHF. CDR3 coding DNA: TGTGCCAGTAGTATATTGGGCGATGATTCACCCCTCCACTTT.

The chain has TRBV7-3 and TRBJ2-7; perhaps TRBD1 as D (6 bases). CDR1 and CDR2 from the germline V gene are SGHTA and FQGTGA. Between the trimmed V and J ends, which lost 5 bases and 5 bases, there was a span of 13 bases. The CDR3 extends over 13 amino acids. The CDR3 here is CASSPTGTHEQYF. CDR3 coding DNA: TGTGCCAGCAGCCCCACAGGGACCCACGAGCAGTACTTC.

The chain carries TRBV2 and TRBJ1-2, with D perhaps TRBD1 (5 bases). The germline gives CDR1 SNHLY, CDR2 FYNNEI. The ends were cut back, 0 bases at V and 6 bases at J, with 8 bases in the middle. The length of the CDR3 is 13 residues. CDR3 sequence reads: CASSEAPRDGYTF. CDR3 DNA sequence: TGTGCCAGCAGTGAAGCGCCCAGGGATGGCTACACCTTC.

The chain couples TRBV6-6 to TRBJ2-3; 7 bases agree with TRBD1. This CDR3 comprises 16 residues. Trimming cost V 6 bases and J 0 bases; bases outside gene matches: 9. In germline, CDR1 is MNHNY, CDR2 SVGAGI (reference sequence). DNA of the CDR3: TGTGCCAGCAGCCTTGGCCTACAGGGGAGCACAGATACGCAGTATTTT. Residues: CASSLGLQGSTDTQYF.

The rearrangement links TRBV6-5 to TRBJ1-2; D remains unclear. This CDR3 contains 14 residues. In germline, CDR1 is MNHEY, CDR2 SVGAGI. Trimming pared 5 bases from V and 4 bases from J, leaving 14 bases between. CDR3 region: CASSPTAGSYGYTF. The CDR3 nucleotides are TGTGCCAGCAGTCCCACCGCAGGCAGCTATGGCTACACCTTC.

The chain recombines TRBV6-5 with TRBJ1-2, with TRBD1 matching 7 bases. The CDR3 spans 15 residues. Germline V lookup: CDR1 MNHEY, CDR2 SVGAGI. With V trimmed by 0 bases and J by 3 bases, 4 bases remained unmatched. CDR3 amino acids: CASSYSRGGDYGYTF. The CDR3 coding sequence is TGTGCCAGCAGTTACTCCCGAGGGGGCGACTATGGCTACACCTTC.

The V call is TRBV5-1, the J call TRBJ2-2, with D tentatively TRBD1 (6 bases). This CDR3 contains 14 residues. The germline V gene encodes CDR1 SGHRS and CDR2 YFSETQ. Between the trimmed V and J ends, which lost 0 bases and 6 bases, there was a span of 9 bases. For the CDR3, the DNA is TGCGCCAGCAGCTTGGACAGGGCGCCCGGGGAGCTGTTTTTT. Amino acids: CASSLDRAPGELFF.

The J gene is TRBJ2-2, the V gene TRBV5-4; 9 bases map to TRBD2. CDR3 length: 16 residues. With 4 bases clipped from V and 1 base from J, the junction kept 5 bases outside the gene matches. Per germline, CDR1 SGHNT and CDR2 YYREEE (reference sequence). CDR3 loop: CASSPRSGGNTGELFF. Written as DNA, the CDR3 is TGTGCCAGCAGCCCTCGTAGCGGGGGGAACACCGGGGAGCTGTTTTTT.

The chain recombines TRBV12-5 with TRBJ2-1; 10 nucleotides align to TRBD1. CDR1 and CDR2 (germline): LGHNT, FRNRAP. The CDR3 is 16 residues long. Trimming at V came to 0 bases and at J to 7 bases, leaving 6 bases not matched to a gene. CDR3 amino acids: CASGLVRDRGGNEQFF. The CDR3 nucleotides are TGTGCTAGTGGTTTGGTCCGGGACAGGGGTGGGAATGAGCAGTTCTTC.

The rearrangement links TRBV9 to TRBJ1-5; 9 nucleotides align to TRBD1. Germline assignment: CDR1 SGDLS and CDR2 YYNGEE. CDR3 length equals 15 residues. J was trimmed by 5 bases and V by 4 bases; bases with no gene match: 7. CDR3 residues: CASSSGTGRDQPQHF. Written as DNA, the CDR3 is TGTGCCAGCAGCTCCGGGACAGGGAGGGATCAGCCCCAGCATTTT.

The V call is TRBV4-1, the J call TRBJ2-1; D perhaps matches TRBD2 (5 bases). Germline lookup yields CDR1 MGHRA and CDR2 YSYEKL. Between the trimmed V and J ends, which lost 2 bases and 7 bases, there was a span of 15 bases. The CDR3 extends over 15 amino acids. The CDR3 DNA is TGCGCCAGCAGCCAACCGACTAAGACGAGTAATGAGCAGTTCTTC. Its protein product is CASSQPTKTSNEQFF.

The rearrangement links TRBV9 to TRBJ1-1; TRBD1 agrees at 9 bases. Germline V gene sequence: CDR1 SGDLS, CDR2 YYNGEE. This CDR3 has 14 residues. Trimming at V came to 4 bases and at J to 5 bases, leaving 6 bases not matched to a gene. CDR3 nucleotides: TGTGCCAGCAGCATCACAGGGGGCACGACTGAAGCTTTCTTT. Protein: CASSITGGTTEAFF.

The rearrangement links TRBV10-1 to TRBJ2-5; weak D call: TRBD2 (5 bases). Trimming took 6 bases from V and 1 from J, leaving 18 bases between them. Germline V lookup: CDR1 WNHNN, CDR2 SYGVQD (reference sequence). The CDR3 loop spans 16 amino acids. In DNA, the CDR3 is TGCGCCAGCAGCCCCGGAGGCGGTGTATCCCAAGAGACCCAGTACTTC. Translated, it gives CASSPGGGVSQETQYF.

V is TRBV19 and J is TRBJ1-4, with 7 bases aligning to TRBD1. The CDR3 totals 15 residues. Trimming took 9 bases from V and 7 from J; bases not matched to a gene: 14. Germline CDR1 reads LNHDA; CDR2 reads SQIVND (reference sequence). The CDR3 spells CASTNRRGRGEKLFF. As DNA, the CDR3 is TGTGCCAGCACGAATCGAAGGGGGCGCGGTGAAAAACTGTTTTTT.

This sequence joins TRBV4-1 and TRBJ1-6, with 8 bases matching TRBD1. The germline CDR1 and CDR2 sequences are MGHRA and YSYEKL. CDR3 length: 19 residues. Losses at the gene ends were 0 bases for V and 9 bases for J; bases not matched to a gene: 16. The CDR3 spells CASSQDPPPGGGCFSPLHF. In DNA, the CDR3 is TGCGCCAGCAGCCAAGATCCCCCCCCAGGGGGCGGTTGTTTTTCACCCCTCCACTTT.

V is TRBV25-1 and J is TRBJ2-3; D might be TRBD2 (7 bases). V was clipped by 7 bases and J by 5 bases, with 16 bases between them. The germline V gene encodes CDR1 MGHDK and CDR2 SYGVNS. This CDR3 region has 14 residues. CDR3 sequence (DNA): TGTGCCAGCACCGCTATTAGGGGGGGAGATACGCAGTATTTT. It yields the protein CASTAIRGGDTQYF.

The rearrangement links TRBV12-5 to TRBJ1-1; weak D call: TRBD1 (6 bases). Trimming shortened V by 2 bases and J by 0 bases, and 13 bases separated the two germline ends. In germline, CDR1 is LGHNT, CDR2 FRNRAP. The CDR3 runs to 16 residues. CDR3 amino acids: CASGLSTGILNTEAFF. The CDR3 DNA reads TGTGCTAGTGGTTTGTCAACAGGGATCCTGAACACTGAAGCTTTCTTT.

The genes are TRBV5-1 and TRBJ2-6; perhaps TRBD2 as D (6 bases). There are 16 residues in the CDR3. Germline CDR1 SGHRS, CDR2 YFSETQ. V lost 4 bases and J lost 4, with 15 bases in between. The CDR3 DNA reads TGCGCCAGCAGCCCCGGCTGGGGGGACGGGGCCAACGTCCTGACTTTC. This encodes CASSPGWGDGANVLTF.

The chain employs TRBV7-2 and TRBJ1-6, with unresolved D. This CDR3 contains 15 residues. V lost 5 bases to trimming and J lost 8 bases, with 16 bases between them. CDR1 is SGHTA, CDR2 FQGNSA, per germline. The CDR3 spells CASSQIGGHHSPLHF. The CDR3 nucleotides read TGTGCCAGCAGCCAGATCGGTGGGCACCATTCACCCCTCCACTTT.

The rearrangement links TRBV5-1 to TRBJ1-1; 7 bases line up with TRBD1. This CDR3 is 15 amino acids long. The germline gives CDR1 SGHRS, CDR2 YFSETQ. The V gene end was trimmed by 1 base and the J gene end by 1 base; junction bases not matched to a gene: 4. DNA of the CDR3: TGCGCCAGCAGCTTGACAGGGGTCGCGAACACTGAAGCTTTCTTT. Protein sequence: CASSLTGVANTEAFF.

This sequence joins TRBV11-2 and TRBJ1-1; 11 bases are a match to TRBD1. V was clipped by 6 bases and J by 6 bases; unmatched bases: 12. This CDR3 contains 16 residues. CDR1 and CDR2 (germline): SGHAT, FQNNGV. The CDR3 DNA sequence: TGTGCCAGCAGGCATGGACAGGGGGCCCTAAAGGCTGAAGCTTTCTTT. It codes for CASRHGQGALKAEAFF.

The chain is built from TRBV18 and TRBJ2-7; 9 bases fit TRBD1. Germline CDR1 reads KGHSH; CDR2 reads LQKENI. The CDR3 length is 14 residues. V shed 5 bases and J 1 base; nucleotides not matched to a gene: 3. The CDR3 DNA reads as TGTGCCAGCTCATCACAGGGGGCGTCCTACGAGCAGTACTTC. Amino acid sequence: CASSSQGASYEQYF.

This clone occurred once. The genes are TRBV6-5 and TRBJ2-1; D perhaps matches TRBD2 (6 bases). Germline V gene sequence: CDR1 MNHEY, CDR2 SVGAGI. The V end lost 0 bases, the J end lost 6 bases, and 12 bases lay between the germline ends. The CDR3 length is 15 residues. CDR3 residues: CASSYSGGAFNEQFF. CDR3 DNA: TGTGCCAGCAGTTACTCGGGCGGGGCCTTCAATGAGCAGTTCTTC.

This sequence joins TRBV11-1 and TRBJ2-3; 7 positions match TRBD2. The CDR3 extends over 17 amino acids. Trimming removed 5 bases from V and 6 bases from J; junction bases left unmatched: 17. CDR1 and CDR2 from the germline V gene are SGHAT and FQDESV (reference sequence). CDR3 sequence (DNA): TGTGCCAGCAGCCCCTTCCCTCGGGACGGGAGGCGGGATACGCAGTATTTT. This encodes CASSPFPRDGRRDTQYF.

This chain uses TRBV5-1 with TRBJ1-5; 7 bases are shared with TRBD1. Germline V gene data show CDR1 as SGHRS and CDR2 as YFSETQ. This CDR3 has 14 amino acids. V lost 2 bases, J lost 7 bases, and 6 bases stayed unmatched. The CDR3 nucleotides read TGCGCCAGCAGCTTAGGGGGCGCTTGGCAGCCCCAGCATTTT. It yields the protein CASSLGGAWQPQHF. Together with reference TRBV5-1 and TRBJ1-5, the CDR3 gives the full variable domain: KAGVTQTPRYLIKTRGQQVTLSCSPISGHRSVSWYQQTPGQGLQFLFEYFSETQRNKGNFPGRFSGRQFSNSRSEMNVSTLELGDSALYLCASSLGGAWQPQHFGDGTRLSIL.